Following are 7 T cell receptor beta chains from one sample sequenced in a study of cytomegalovirus exposure and HLA in healthy donors. Primers included in the PCR were 60 Vbeta and 13 Jbeta primers. The protocol was immunoSEQ multiplex PCR, while the TCRdb copy is restricted to in-frame clones and leaves out a portion. Of 150,000 to 200,000 clones listed, around 82% are singletons. Sample: PBMCs. These receptor sequences come from a man aged 35 to 55 in good health and CMV-seropositive.

V and J are TRBV27 and TRBJ1-3; D is uncertain. The CDR3 length is 14 residues. Germline CDR1 is MNHEY and CDR2 is SMNVEV (reference sequence). V lost 3 bases and J 2 bases, leaving 8 bases between the germline ends. The CDR3 nucleotides read TGTGCCAGCAGTTTCCGCGGTCCTGGAAACACCATATATTTT. This codes for CASSFRGPGNTIYF.

This clone has only a few counts. This chain links TRBV10-1 with TRBJ2-7, with 9 bases matching TRBD2. This CDR3 has 18 residues. The V gene end was trimmed by 2 bases and the J gene end by 2 bases; junction bases not matched to a gene: 13. Germline V gives CDR1 WNHNN, CDR2 SYGVQD (reference sequence). The CDR3 bases are TGCGCCAGCAGTGAGACGGTCCGCTGGGCTAGCGGGACCTACGAGCAGTACTTC. Amino acid sequence: CASSETVRWASGTYEQYF.

The rearrangement uses TRBV30 and TRBJ1-2; D possibly corresponds to TRBD1 (5 bases). This CDR3 is 15 amino acids long. CDR1 is GTSNPN and CDR2 is SVGIG in the germline V gene (reference sequence). The V gene lost 3 bases and the J gene lost 0 bases, with 14 bases spanning the gap. The CDR3 nucleotides read TGTGCCTGGAGCGCGGGACTCTCAGCTAACTATGGCTACACCTTC. It is translated as CAWSAGLSANYGYTF.

There are a few counts of this clone. The chain joins TRBV5-4 to TRBJ2-3; 8 bases are shared with TRBD2. The length of the CDR3 is 16 residues. J was trimmed by 5 bases and V by 4 bases; bases with no gene match: 12. Per germline, CDR1 SGHNT and CDR2 YYREEE (reference sequence). The CDR3 DNA follows: TGTGCCAGCAGCCTGAATAGCGGGACCGGGGGAGATACGCAGTATTTT. This gives the protein CASSLNSGTGGDTQYF.

The genes are TRBV28 and TRBJ1-3; D unclear. This CDR3 spans 14 amino acids. Germline CDR1 MDHEN, CDR2 SYDVKM. Trimming removed 3 bases from V and 4 bases from J, with 10 bases in between. Here the CDR3 DNA reads TGTGCCAGCAGTTTTCCTGGACTCGGAAACACCATATATTTT. This sequence encodes CASSFPGLGNTIYF.

A single count supports this clone. V and J are TRBV7-9 and TRBJ2-7, with 8 bases fitting TRBD2. This CDR3 has 15 amino acids. CDR1 SEHNR and CDR2 FQNEAQ come from the germline V gene (reference sequence). V shed 4 bases and J 0 bases; nucleotides not matched to a gene: 5. The CDR3 sequence: CASSSLAGSSYEQYF. The CDR3 region has the DNA TGTGCCAGCAGCTCATTAGCGGGAAGCTCCTACGAGCAGTACTTC.

The rearrangement uses TRBV6-1 and TRBJ2-1; TRBD2 agrees at 10 bases. The junction had 7 bases not matched to a gene; V was cut back by 6 bases and J by 8 bases. Germline lookup yields CDR1 MNHNS and CDR2 SASEGT. There are 14 residues in the CDR3. The CDR3 nucleotides read TGTGCCAGCAGGAGGACTAGCGGTATCTATGAGCAGTTCTTC. It encodes CASRRTSGIYEQFF.